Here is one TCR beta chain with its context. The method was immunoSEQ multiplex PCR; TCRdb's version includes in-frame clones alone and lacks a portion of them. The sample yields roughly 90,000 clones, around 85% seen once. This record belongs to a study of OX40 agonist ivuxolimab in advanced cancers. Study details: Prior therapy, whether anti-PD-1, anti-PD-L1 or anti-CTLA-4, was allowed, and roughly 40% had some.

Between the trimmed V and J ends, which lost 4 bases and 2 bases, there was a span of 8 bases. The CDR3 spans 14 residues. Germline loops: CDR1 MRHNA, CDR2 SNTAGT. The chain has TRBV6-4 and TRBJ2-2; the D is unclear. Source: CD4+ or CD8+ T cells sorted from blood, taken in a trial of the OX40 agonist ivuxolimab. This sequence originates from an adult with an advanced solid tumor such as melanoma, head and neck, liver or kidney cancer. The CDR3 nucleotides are TGTGCCAGCAGTGGAATATCAAACACCGGGGAGCTGTTTTTT. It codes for CASSGISNTGELFF.